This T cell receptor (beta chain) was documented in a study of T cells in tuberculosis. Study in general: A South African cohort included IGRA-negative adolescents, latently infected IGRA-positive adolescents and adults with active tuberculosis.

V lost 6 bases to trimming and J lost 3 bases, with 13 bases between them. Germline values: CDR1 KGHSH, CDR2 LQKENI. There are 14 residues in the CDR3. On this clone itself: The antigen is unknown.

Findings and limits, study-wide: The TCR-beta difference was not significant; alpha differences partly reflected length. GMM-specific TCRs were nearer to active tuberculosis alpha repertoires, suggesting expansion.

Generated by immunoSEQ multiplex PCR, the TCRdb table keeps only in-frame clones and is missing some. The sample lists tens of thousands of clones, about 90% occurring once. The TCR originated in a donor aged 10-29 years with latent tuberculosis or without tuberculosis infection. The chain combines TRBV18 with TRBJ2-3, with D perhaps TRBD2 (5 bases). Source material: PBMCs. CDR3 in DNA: TGTGCCAGCTCCCCCACCTCGGGGACAGATACGCAGTATTTT. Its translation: CASSPTSGTDTQYF.